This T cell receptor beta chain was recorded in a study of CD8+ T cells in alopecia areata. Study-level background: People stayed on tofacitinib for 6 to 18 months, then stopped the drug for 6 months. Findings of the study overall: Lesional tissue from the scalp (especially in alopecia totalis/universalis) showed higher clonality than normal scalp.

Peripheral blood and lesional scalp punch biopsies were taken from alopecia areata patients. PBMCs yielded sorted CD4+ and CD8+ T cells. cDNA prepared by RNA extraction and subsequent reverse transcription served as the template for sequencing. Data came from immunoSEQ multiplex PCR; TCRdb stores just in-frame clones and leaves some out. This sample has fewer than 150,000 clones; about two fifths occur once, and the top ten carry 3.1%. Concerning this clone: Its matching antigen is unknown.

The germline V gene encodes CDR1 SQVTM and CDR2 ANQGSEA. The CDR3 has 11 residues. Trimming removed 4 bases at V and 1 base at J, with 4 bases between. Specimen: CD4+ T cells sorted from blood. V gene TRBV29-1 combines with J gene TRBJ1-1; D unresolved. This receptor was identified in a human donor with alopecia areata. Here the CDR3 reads CSVGTNTEAFF. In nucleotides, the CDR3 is TGCAGCGTTGGCACGAACACTGAAGCTTTCTTT.